This entry lists 28 T cell receptor beta chains sequenced from one sample in a study of cytomegalovirus exposure and HLA in healthy donors. 60 Vbeta and 13 Jbeta primers were used in PCR. TCRdb's table, derived via immunoSEQ multiplex PCR, lists solely in-frame clones and lacks some. This table holds roughly 140,000 clones. The specimen was PBMCs. The source of these receptors is a middle-aged man in good health and CMV-seronegative.

The J gene is TRBJ1-3, the V gene TRBV11-3, with D unresolved. CDR1 SGHNT and CDR2 YENEEA come from the germline V gene. V shed 0 bases and J shed 2 bases, with 2 bases lying between them. The CDR3 has 13 amino acids. CDR3 sequence (DNA): TGTGCCAGCAGCTTAGATACTGGAAACACCATATATTTT. It translates to CASSLDTGNTIYF.

The gene calls are TRBV12-5 and TRBJ1-1; D call uncertain. The CDR3 loop spans 14 amino acids. Germline CDR1 reads LGHNT; CDR2 reads FRNRAP. Trimming stripped 2 bases from V and 1 base from J, with 8 bases between. CDR3 nucleotide sequence: TGTGCTAGTGGTTTGATGGCGGGGAACACTGAAGCTTTCTTT. Translating it yields CASGLMAGNTEAFF.

The chain couples TRBV10-3 to TRBJ2-1; 10 nucleotides match TRBD2. V was clipped by 6 bases and J by 5 bases; unmatched bases: 4. CDR3 length: 14 residues. The germline gives CDR1 ENHRY, CDR2 SYGVKD. As DNA, the CDR3 is TGTGCCATCAGCCTTAGCGGGGGGCACAATGAGCAGTTCTTC. Translated, it gives CAISLSGGHNEQFF.

The V and J genes are TRBV5-5 and TRBJ1-6; D might be TRBD1 (6 bases). V was clipped by 5 bases and J by 4 bases, with 19 bases between them. The CDR3 runs to 17 residues. CDR1 SGHKS and CDR2 YYEKEE come from the germline V gene (reference sequence). The CDR3 DNA reads TGTGCCAGCAGGACCTCAGGGGAAACGTCATATAATTCACCCCTCCACTTT. Encoded protein: CASRTSGETSYNSPLHF.

The rearrangement joins TRBV27 to TRBJ1-2, with 8 bases aligning to TRBD1. The CDR3 runs to 14 residues. V trimming: 4 bases; J trimming: 8 bases; junction bases outside the gene matches: 9. CDR1 is MNHEY, CDR2 SMNVEV, per germline (reference sequence). CDR3 amino acids: CASSSADRVMGYTF. In nucleotides, the CDR3 is TGTGCCAGCAGTTCCGCGGACAGGGTAATGGGCTACACCTTC.

The V and J genes are TRBV5-8 and TRBJ1-5; no clear D. This CDR3 is built from 13 residues. Trimming took off 2 bases at V and 1 base at J, with 4 bases between the two ends. From germline, CDR1 is SGHTS and CDR2 YDEGEE. CDR3 protein: CASSFGSNQPQHF. CDR3 nucleotides: TGTGCCAGCAGCTTTGGCAGCAATCAGCCCCAGCATTTT.

The chain uses TRBV5-4 and TRBJ2-7; TRBD1 might be the D (6 bases). CDR1 is SGHNT and CDR2 is YYREEE in the germline V gene (reference sequence). The CDR3 runs 13 residues. The germline V and J ends were trimmed by 7 bases and 4 bases, with 15 bases remaining between them. The CDR3 DNA reads TGTGCCAGCTCCGGGACATCTGATTACGAGCAGTACTTC. Translating gives CASSGTSDYEQYF.

This CDR3 is CASSQEPTANTGELFF. For the CDR3, the DNA is TGTGCCAGCAGCCAGGAGCCAACCGCGAACACCGGGGAGCTGTTTTTT. The rearrangement uses TRBV4-2 and TRBJ2-2; D unclear. CDR3 length: 16 amino acids. Germline-derived CDR1 and CDR2 are LGHNA and YNFKEQ. Trimming shortened V by 3 bases and J by 0 bases, and 11 bases separated the two germline ends.

The chain links TRBV11-2 to TRBJ2-2; D might be TRBD1 (7 bases). The V gene's germline CDR1 is SGHAT and CDR2 FQNNGV. V lost 1 base, J lost 2 bases, and 11 bases lay in between. The CDR3 consists of 16 residues. CDR3: CASSLAGGKNTGELFF. The CDR3, as DNA: TGTGCCAGCAGCTTAGCAGGGGGGAAAAACACCGGGGAGCTGTTTTTT.

The chain has TRBV7-9 and TRBJ2-3, with a weak D call TRBD2 (6 bases). Trimming shortened V by 5 bases and J by 1 base, and 13 bases separated the two germline ends. The CDR3 spans 15 residues. The germline V gene encodes CDR1 SEHNR and CDR2 FQNEAQ (reference sequence). Written as DNA, the CDR3 is TGTGCCAGCAGCCCGGAGGGGAGTGGCACAGATACGCAGTATTTT. It specifies CASSPEGSGTDTQYF.

This chain connects TRBV6-4 to TRBJ2-1; possibly TRBD2 for D (5 bases). Trimming stripped 0 bases from V and 6 bases from J, with 9 bases between. Germline CDR1 is MRHNA and CDR2 is SNTAGT. This CDR3 comprises 14 residues. The CDR3: CASSDSSRGNEQFF. The CDR3 nucleotides read TGTGCCAGCAGTGACTCGAGTCGGGGCAATGAGCAGTTCTTC.

CDR3 nucleotide sequence: TGTGCCAGCTCACCATTGGGGGCCCGAGCCTACGAGCAGTACTTC. Residues: CASSPLGARAYEQYF. The V gene is TRBV18, the J gene TRBJ2-7; maybe TRBD1 (6 bases). This CDR3 has 15 amino acids. Trimming cost V 2 bases and J 2 bases, with 13 bases left between them. Germline loops: CDR1 KGHSH, CDR2 LQKENI.

The genes are TRBV6-5 and TRBJ1-4; unclear D gene. Looked up from germline, CDR1 is MNHEY and CDR2 is SVGAGI. V shed 1 base and J shed 8 bases, with 8 bases lying between them. This CDR3 has 13 residues. The CDR3, as DNA: TGTGCCAGCAGTTACTATCGAGGGGAAAAACTGTTTTTT. As protein: CASSYYRGEKLFF.

This chain connects TRBV5-1 to TRBJ1-2; D unclear. Germline values: CDR1 SGHRS, CDR2 YFSETQ. The CDR3 loop spans 17 amino acids. V lost 0 bases to trimming and J lost 3 bases, with 18 bases between them. CDR3 DNA: TGCGCCAGCAGCTTGGAGTCGCTCGCGGCCGGAGACTATGGCTACACCTTC. This encodes CASSLESLAAGDYGYTF.

This CDR3 is CASSSYSTTNEKLFF. CDR3 in DNA: TGTGCCAGTAGTAGCTACTCTACGACTAATGAAAAACTGTTTTTT. The chain uses TRBV19 and TRBJ1-4; no reliable D call. CDR3 length: 15 residues. The ends were cut back, 4 bases at V and 2 bases at J, with 11 bases in the middle. Germline loops: CDR1 LNHDA, CDR2 SQIVND (reference sequence).

The rearrangement links TRBV10-3 to TRBJ1-1, with D perhaps matching TRBD1 (5 bases). CDR3 length equals 13 residues. V lost 6 bases to trimming and J lost 1 base, with 9 bases between them. Germline CDR1 and CDR2: ENHRY and SYGVKD. The CDR3 loop is CAIRPDRNTEAFF. The DNA for the CDR3 is TGTGCCATCAGGCCAGACAGGAACACTGAAGCTTTCTTT.

J is TRBJ1-4 and V is TRBV28; no clear D. Trimming removed 5 bases at V and 8 bases at J, with 6 bases between. The CDR3 has 11 residues. Germline CDR1 MDHEN, CDR2 SYDVKM. CDR3 loop: CASSSIEKLFF. The CDR3 bases are TGTGCCAGCAGTAGCATAGAAAAACTGTTTTTT.

The V call is TRBV5-8, the J call TRBJ2-3; possible D gene TRBD2, 6 bases. The ends were cut back, 0 bases at V and 0 bases at J, with 8 bases in the middle. In germline, CDR1 is SGHTS, CDR2 YDEGEE. The CDR3 covers 15 residues. CDR3 in DNA: TGTGCCAGCAGCTTGGGCGGGATTAGCACAGATACGCAGTATTTT. This translates into CASSLGGISTDTQYF.

The genes are TRBV6-6 and TRBJ1-2; 8 bases map to TRBD1. The J segment lost 3 bases and the V segment lost 5 bases, leaving 8 bases of the junction unmatched. CDR3 length: 15 amino acids. Germline V gives CDR1 MNHNY, CDR2 SVGAGI (reference sequence). CDR3 region: CASSTPGGPHYGYTF. The CDR3 DNA follows: TGTGCCAGCAGTACCCCAGGGGGCCCCCACTATGGCTACACCTTC.

The rearrangement joins TRBV4-1 to TRBJ1-4; 8 bases fit TRBD1. Germline V CDR1 and CDR2: MGHRA, YSYEKL. The CDR3 extends over 15 amino acids. V lost 5 bases, J lost 5 bases, and 7 bases stayed unmatched. This chain's CDR3 is CASSYRTGLNEKLFF. The DNA of the CDR3 is TGCGCCAGCAGCTATCGGACAGGGCTGAATGAAAAACTGTTTTTT.

This sequence joins TRBV11-2 and TRBJ1-2; TRBD1 matches 8 bases. The CDR3 is 15 amino acids. Looked up from germline, CDR1 is SGHAT and CDR2 is FQNNGV. Trimming removed 5 bases from V and 7 bases from J; junction bases left unmatched: 12. The CDR3 DNA reads TGTGCCAGCAGCACCCAATCTCAGGGGGCGGTTGGCTACACCTTC. Translation gives CASSTQSQGAVGYTF.

V gene TRBV5-8 combines with J gene TRBJ2-1; D is possibly TRBD2 (5 bases). The V and J ends lost 0 bases and 10 bases respectively, with 8 bases between them. This CDR3 comprises 12 residues. The germline gives CDR1 SGHTS, CDR2 YDEGEE. CDR3 bases: TGTGCCAGCAGCTTGGAACGCGGGGAGCAGTTCTTC. The encoded protein is CASSLERGEQFF.

Worth noting for this clone: This specimen includes other DNA sequences encoding the same CDR3. The rearrangement uses TRBV6-5 and TRBJ1-3; weak D call: TRBD1 (6 bases). V gave up 6 bases and J gave up 2 bases, with 8 bases separating them. The CDR3 has 13 residues. Germline CDR1 reads MNHEY; CDR2 reads SVGAGI. CDR3 sequence (DNA): TGTGCCAGCAGACCAGGGGCTGGAAACACCATATATTTT. The encoded protein is CASRPGAGNTIYF.

The DNA of the CDR3 is TGTGCCAGCAGTCAGCGGGGGGGGGATCAAGAGACCCAGTACTTC. This translates into CASSQRGGDQETQYF. The genes are TRBV7-2 and TRBJ2-5; 10 bases align to TRBD2. Germline V gives CDR1 SGHTA, CDR2 FQGNSA. The J segment lost 2 bases and the V segment lost 6 bases, leaving 6 bases of the junction unmatched. This CDR3 comprises 15 residues.

The V call is TRBV6-5, the J call TRBJ2-7; the match to TRBD2 covers 7 bases. In germline, CDR1 is MNHEY, CDR2 SVGAGI. This CDR3 has 15 amino acids. Unmatched junction bases numbered 11, after V lost 4 bases and J lost 5 bases. The CDR3 DNA reads as TGTGCCAGCAGTTCTTTGGCAGCGGGGAAGCACGAGCAGTACTTC. This gives the protein CASSSLAAGKHEQYF.

The chain couples TRBV12-5 to TRBJ2-7; 8 bases line up with TRBD1. CDR1 and CDR2 (germline): LGHNT, FRNRAP. With V trimmed by 4 bases and J by 0 bases, 5 bases remained unmatched. The CDR3 runs 15 residues. The CDR3 reads CASGSGDRSSYEQYF. CDR3 coding DNA: TGTGCTAGTGGTTCTGGGGACAGGAGCTCCTACGAGCAGTACTTC.

The V gene is TRBV5-1, the J gene TRBJ1-1, with 8 positions matching TRBD1. J lost 2 bases, V lost 0 bases, and 6 bases had no gene match. The CDR3 has 16 amino acids. Germline CDR1 SGHRS, CDR2 YFSETQ. CDR3 sequence: CASSLGSAGGNTEAFF. CDR3 sequence (DNA): TGCGCCAGCAGCTTGGGGTCGGCAGGGGGCAACACTGAAGCTTTCTTT.

The J gene is TRBJ2-7, the V gene TRBV4-3, with a weak D call TRBD1 (6 bases). V shed 0 bases and J shed 4 bases, with 13 bases lying between them. Germline V lookup: CDR1 LGHNA, CDR2 YSLEER. CDR3 length: 15 residues. The CDR3: CASSQDQGGLYEQYF. Here the CDR3 DNA reads TGCGCCAGCAGCCAAGATCAAGGGGGTTTATACGAGCAGTACTTC.